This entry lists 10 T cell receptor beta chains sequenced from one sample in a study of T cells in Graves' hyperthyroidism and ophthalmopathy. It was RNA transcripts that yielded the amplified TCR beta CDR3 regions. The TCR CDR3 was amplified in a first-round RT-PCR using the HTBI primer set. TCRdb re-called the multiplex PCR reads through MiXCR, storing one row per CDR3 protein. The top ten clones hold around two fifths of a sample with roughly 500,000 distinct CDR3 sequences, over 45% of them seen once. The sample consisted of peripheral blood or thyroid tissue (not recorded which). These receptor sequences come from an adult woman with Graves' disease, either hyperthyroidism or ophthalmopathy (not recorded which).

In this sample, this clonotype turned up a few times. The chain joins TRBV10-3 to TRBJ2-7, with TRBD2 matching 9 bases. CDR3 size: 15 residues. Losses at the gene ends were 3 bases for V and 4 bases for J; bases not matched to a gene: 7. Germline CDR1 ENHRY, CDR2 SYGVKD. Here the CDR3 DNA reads TGTGCCATCAGTGACCCCCTGCGGGAGGGATACGAGCAGTACTTC. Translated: CAISDPLREGYEQYF.

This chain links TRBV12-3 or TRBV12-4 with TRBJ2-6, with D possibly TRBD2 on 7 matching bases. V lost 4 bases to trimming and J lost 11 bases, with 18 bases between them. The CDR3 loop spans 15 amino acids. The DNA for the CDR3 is TGTGCCAGCAGTTCCGGGGGGCAGGGGATCTACGTCCTGACTTTC. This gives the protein CASSSGGQGIYVLTF.

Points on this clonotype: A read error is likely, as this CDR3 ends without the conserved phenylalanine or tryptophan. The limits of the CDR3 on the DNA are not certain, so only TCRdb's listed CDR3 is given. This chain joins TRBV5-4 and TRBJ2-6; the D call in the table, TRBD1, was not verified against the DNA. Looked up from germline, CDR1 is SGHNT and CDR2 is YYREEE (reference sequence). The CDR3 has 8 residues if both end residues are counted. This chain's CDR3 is CASRPDPT.

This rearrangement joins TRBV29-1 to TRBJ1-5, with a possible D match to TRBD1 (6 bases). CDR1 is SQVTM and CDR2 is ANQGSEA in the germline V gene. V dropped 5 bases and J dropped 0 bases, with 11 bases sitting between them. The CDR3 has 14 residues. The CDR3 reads CSVTGTNSNQPQHF. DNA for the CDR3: TGCAGCGTTACCGGGACAAATAGCAATCAGCCCCAGCATTTT.

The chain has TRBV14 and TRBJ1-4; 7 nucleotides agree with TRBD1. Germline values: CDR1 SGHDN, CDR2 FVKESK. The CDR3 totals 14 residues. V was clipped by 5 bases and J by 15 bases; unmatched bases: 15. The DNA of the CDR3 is TGTGCCAGCAGCTTCGACAGGGTAAATGAAAAGGTGTTTTTT. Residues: CASSFDRVNEKVFF.

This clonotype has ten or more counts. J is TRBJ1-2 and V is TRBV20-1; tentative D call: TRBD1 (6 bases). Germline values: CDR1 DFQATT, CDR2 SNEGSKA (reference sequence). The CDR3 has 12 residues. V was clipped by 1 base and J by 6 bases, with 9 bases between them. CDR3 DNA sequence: TGCAGTGCTAGAGTGGGGGCGGATGGCTACACCTTC. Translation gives CSARVGADGYTF.

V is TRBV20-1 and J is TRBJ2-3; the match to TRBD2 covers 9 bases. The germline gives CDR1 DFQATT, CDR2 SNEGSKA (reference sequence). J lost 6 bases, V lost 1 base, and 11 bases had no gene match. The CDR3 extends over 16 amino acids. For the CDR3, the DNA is TGCAGTGCTAGAGCCGTACTAGCGGGTGTCAGCGATACGCAGTATTTT. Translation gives CSARAVLAGVSDTQYF.

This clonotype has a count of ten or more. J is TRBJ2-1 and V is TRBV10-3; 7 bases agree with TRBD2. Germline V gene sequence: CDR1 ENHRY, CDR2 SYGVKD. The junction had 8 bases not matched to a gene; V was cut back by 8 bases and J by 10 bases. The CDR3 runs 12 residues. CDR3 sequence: CAIGGGSGEQFF. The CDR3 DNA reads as TGTGCCATCGGCGGCGGGAGCGGAGAGCAGTTCTTC.

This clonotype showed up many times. The CDR3 nucleotides are TGCAGCGTCGCCCTCCCCCTGACGGGGTTCGCAACTAATGAAAAACTGTTTTTT. This translates into CSVALPLTGFATNEKLFF. The chain joins TRBV29-1 to TRBJ1-4; D is unclear. Germline lookup yields CDR1 SQVTM and CDR2 ANQGSEA. Trimming pared 6 bases from V and 0 bases from J, leaving 23 bases between. The CDR3 runs to 18 residues.

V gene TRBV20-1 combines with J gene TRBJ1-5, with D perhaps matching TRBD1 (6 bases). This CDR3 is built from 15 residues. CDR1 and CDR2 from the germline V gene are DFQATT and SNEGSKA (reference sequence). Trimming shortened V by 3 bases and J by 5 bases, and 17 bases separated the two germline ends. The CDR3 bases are TGCAGTGCTAGCCCCACAGGGAGGAGCGATCAGCCCCAGCATTTT. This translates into CSASPTGRSDQPQHF.